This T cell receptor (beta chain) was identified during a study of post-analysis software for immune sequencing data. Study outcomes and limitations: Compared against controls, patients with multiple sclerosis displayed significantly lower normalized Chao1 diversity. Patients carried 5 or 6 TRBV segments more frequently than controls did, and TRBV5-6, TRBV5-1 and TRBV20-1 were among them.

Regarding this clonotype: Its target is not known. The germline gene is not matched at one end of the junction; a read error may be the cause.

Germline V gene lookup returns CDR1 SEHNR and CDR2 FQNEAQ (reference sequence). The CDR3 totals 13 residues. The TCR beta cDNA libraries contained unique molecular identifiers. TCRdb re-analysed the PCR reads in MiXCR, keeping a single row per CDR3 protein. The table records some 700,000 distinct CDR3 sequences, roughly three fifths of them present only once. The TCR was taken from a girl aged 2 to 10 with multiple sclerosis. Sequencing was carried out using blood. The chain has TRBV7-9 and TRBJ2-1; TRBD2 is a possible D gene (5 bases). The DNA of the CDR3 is TGTTCCAGCAGCTTAGCGAGTTATCCGGATCTGTTCTTC. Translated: CSSSLASYPDLFF.